One sample yielded the 30 T cell receptor beta chains listed below, sequenced in a study of blood T cell repertoires in COVID-19. Only in-frame clones appear in the TCRdb table, and some are missing; sequencing was by immunoSEQ multiplex PCR. The sample records hundreds of thousands of clones, less than 90% being singletons. Sample: PBMCs or T cells enriched from blood (not recorded which). Receptor source: a woman aged 50 to 60 who had recovered from COVID-19.

The chain recombines TRBV10-1 with TRBJ1-2; the match to TRBD1 covers 7 bases. The germline V gene encodes CDR1 WNHNN and CDR2 SYGVQD (reference sequence). V was clipped by 4 bases and J by 8 bases; unmatched bases: 16. The CDR3 is 16 residues long. DNA of the CDR3: TGCGCCAGCAGTGGCCGGGCCGACAGGGTAAAAGGGGGCTACACCTTC. Translated, it gives CASSGRADRVKGGYTF.

As concerns this clone: This sample includes further DNA sequences coding for the same CDR3. This sequence joins TRBV11-2 and TRBJ2-3; 9 bases are shared with TRBD2. CDR3 size: 15 residues. J was trimmed by 0 bases and V by 3 bases; bases with no gene match: 1. Germline values: CDR1 SGHAT, CDR2 FQNNGV. As DNA, the CDR3 is TGTGCCAGCAGCTTGACTAGCGGCAGCACAGATACGCAGTATTTT. Protein product: CASSLTSGSTDTQYF. The full variable domain, rest sourced from reference TRBV11-2 and TRBJ2-3, is EAGVAQSPRYKIIEKRQSVAFWCNPISGHATLYWYQQILGQGPKLLIQFQNNGVVDDSQLPKDRFSAERLKGVDSTLKIQPAKLEDSAVYLCASSLTSGSTDTQYFGPGTRLTVL.

The rearrangement links TRBV28 to TRBJ2-2, with 10 bases identical to TRBD2. Trimming cost V 6 bases and J 5 bases; bases outside gene matches: 6. There are 15 residues in the CDR3. Per the germline V gene, CDR1 is MDHEN and CDR2 is SYDVKM. The CDR3: CASSASGSVTGELFF. The CDR3 coding sequence is TGTGCCAGCAGCGCTAGCGGGAGCGTTACCGGGGAGCTGTTTTTT.

The chain joins TRBV7-3 to TRBJ2-2; possibly TRBD2 for D (6 bases). The CDR3 is 16 amino acids. Per the germline V gene, CDR1 is SGHTA and CDR2 is FQGTGA. The V and J ends lost 1 base and 6 bases respectively, with 15 bases between them. DNA of the CDR3: TGTGCCAGCAGCTTAAACGCAGGGAGGCTTGCCGGGGAGCTGTTTTTT. Translation: CASSLNAGRLAGELFF.

The rearrangement uses TRBV6-5 and TRBJ2-3; 8 nucleotides line up with TRBD2. The CDR3 extends over 15 amino acids. CDR1 is MNHEY, CDR2 SVGAGI, per germline. V shed 6 bases and J 0 bases; nucleotides not matched to a gene: 5. The CDR3 is CASRSSGTSTDTQYF. The CDR3 DNA reads as TGTGCCAGCAGGAGTAGCGGGACTAGCACAGATACGCAGTATTTT.

CDR3 residues: CASSDGGGSNEQFF. The CDR3 DNA reads TGTGCCAGCAGTGACGGCGGCGGATCCAATGAGCAGTTCTTC. The chain joins TRBV6-1 to TRBJ2-1; D is unresolved. V was shortened by 3 bases and J by 6 bases, with 12 bases between the two germline ends. Germline V gives CDR1 MNHNS, CDR2 SASEGT. The CDR3 extends over 14 amino acids.

CDR3 bases: TGTGCCAGCAGTTTATTAGGGGTGGATGAGCAGTTCTTC. It encodes CASSLLGVDEQFF. The rearrangement joins TRBV27 to TRBJ2-1, with D tentatively TRBD1 (5 bases). Trimming shortened V by 1 base and J by 8 bases, and 9 bases separated the two germline ends. The CDR3 spans 13 residues. Germline V gene sequence: CDR1 MNHEY, CDR2 SMNVEV (reference sequence).

This clone was seen a handful of times. As DNA, the CDR3 is TGTGCCAGCAGTTTATCACAGGGGGCGACGGGGAAACTGTTTTTT. It translates to CASSLSQGATGKLFF. V is TRBV27 and J is TRBJ1-4, with 9 bases matching TRBD1. The CDR3 is made up of 15 amino acids. Per germline, CDR1 MNHEY and CDR2 SMNVEV (reference sequence). Trimming at V came to 0 bases and at J to 11 bases, leaving 7 bases not matched to a gene.

The chain combines TRBV7-2 with TRBJ2-5; tentative D call: TRBD2 (5 bases). The CDR3 is 13 amino acids. V lost 6 bases to trimming and J lost 1 base, with 9 bases between them. The V gene's germline CDR1 is SGHTA and CDR2 FQGNSA. CDR3 amino acids: CASRRTSQETQYF. In nucleotides, the CDR3 is TGTGCCAGCAGACGGACTTCCCAAGAGACCCAGTACTTC.

The rearrangement joins TRBV9 to TRBJ2-2, with 9 bases fitting TRBD2. Trimming cost V 4 bases and J 3 bases; bases outside gene matches: 4. The CDR3 runs to 15 residues. Germline V gene data show CDR1 as SGDLS and CDR2 as YYNGEE. As DNA, the CDR3 is TGTGCCAGCAGCAGGACTAGCGCCCACACCGGGGAGCTGTTTTTT. Translating gives CASSRTSAHTGELFF.

This chain's CDR3 is CASSRGSADTQYF. The DNA for the CDR3 is TGTGCCAGCAGTCGAGGTTCAGCAGATACGCAGTATTTT. The V gene is TRBV7-2, the J gene TRBJ2-3, with unresolved D. Deletions cut 6 bases from V and 4 bases from J, with 11 bases between. The V gene's germline CDR1 is SGHTA and CDR2 FQGNSA. The CDR3 totals 13 residues.

The chain recombines TRBV9 with TRBJ2-7; D possibly corresponds to TRBD1 (6 bases). V dropped 0 bases and J dropped 6 bases, with 16 bases sitting between them. This CDR3 contains 15 residues. Germline CDR1 SGDLS, CDR2 YYNGEE. CDR3 protein: CASSVETGSFGEQYF. CDR3 nucleotides: TGTGCCAGCAGCGTAGAGACAGGTTCGTTCGGCGAGCAGTACTTC.

V is TRBV14 and J is TRBJ1-5; 8 nucleotides align to TRBD1. Germline CDR1 is SGHDN and CDR2 is FVKESK. CDR3 length: 16 amino acids. Losses at the gene ends were 0 bases for V and 4 bases for J; bases not matched to a gene: 5. DNA of the CDR3: TGTGCCAGCAGCCAAGATGGAGACAGGGGAAATCAGCCCCAGCATTTT. This sequence encodes CASSQDGDRGNQPQHF.

The gene calls are TRBV7-2 and TRBJ1-4; no clear D. V was cut by 5 bases and J by 2 bases, with 12 bases left in between. In germline, CDR1 is SGHTA, CDR2 FQGNSA. The CDR3 contains 15 residues. This chain's CDR3 is CASSSDRITNEKLFF. DNA for the CDR3: TGTGCCAGCAGCAGCGACCGGATCACTAATGAAAAACTGTTTTTT.

The chain uses TRBV7-9 and TRBJ1-1; D is unresolved. Germline values: CDR1 SEHNR, CDR2 FQNEAQ (reference sequence). The germline V and J ends were trimmed by 6 bases and 3 bases, with 17 bases remaining between them. The CDR3 runs 15 residues. The CDR3 DNA is TGTGCCAGCAGTGGAGGAGTAGGTTTGGACACTGAAGCTTTCTTT. Translating gives CASSGGVGLDTEAFF.

V gene TRBV10-3 combines with J gene TRBJ2-1, with 15 bases identical to TRBD2. The CDR3 sequence is 16 residues long. Trimming removed 4 bases from V and 6 bases from J; junction bases left unmatched: 4. CDR1 is ENHRY, CDR2 SYGVKD, per germline. The CDR3 nucleotides read TGTGCCATCAGTGTGGGACTAGCGGGAGGTGGCAATGAGCAGTTCTTC. Translated, it gives CAISVGLAGGGNEQFF.

The chain combines TRBV28 with TRBJ2-7, with 10 nucleotides matching TRBD2. The CDR3 length is 15 residues. Germline loops: CDR1 MDHEN, CDR2 SYDVKM. With V trimmed by 3 bases and J by 3 bases, 5 bases remained unmatched. The CDR3 spells CASSFGLAVFYEQYF. Written as DNA, the CDR3 is TGTGCCAGCAGTTTCGGACTAGCGGTCTTCTACGAGCAGTACTTC.

The chain has TRBV7-6 and TRBJ2-5; D is possibly TRBD1 (6 bases). CDR3 size: 15 residues. Germline V gene lookup returns CDR1 SGHVS and CDR2 FNYEAQ. Between the trimmed V and J ends, which lost 0 bases and 5 bases, there was a span of 13 bases. CDR3: CASSLAVTGRETQYF. The CDR3 nucleotides are TGTGCCAGCAGCTTAGCGGTAACAGGGCGTGAGACCCAGTACTTC.

This chain connects TRBV6-5 to TRBJ2-3; no clear D gene. Trimming removed 6 bases at V and 4 bases at J, with 17 bases between. CDR1 and CDR2 from the germline V gene are MNHEY and SVGAGI. CDR3 length equals 15 residues. The DNA of the CDR3 is TGTGCCAGCAGAAAGACGGGTTCTATCTCAGATACGCAGTATTTT. Protein sequence: CASRKTGSISDTQYF.

The V call is TRBV5-5, the J call TRBJ1-6; 8 bases are a match to TRBD1. The CDR3 runs to 15 residues. Trimming removed 0 bases from V and 9 bases from J; junction bases left unmatched: 5. Germline CDR1 SGHKS, CDR2 YYEKEE (reference sequence). The CDR3 protein is CASSLADRVGSPLHF. The CDR3 coding sequence is TGTGCCAGCAGCTTGGCGGACAGGGTCGGTTCACCCCTCCACTTT. The full variable domain, its missing parts supplied by reference TRBV5-5 and TRBJ1-6, is DAGVTQSPTHLIKTRGQQVTLRCSPISGHKSVSWYQQVLGQGPQFIFQYYEKEERGRGNFPDRFSARQFPNYSSELNVNALLLGDSALYLCASSLADRVGSPLHFGNGTRLTVT.

The V gene is TRBV3-1 (or the pseudogene TRBV3-2), the J gene TRBJ2-5; 13 nucleotides agree with TRBD2. Germline V gives CDR1 LGHDT, CDR2 YNNKEL (reference sequence). This CDR3 is 16 amino acids long. V lost 4 bases to trimming and J lost 3 bases; unmatched junction nucleotides: 5. CDR3 region: CASSPTSGRIEETQYF. For the CDR3, the DNA is TGTGCCAGCAGCCCGACTAGCGGGAGGATAGAAGAGACCCAGTACTTC.

The rearrangement links TRBV19 to TRBJ2-7; TRBD2 aligns across 12 bases. CDR3 size: 22 residues. Unmatched junction bases numbered 25, after V lost 2 bases and J lost 5 bases. Germline values: CDR1 LNHDA, CDR2 SQIVND (reference sequence). Written as DNA, the CDR3 is TGTGCCAGTAGTATATTACGGGTCTCTGGGTGGTGTCTAGCGGGAGGGAGGGACGAGCAGTACTTC. It encodes CASSILRVSGWCLAGGRDEQYF.

The CDR3 loop reads CSVSERTGATEAFF. In nucleotides, the CDR3 is TGCAGCGTTTCAGAGAGGACAGGGGCCACTGAAGCTTTCTTT. The chain is built from TRBV29-1 and TRBJ1-1, with 9 bases that match TRBD1. Germline trimming cut 5 bases from V and 4 bases from J; bases unmatched to any gene: 8. The CDR3 contains 14 residues. Germline V gene sequence: CDR1 SQVTM, CDR2 ANQGSEA.

This clone was observed a handful of times. The chain carries TRBV6-5 and TRBJ1-1; the match to TRBD1 covers 8 bases. V lost 0 bases, J lost 4 bases, and 1 base stayed unmatched. Germline V gives CDR1 MNHEY, CDR2 SVGAGI. CDR3 length equals 14 residues. CDR3 sequence: CASSYSRGPTEAFF. The DNA of the CDR3 is TGTGCCAGCAGTTACTCCAGGGGGCCCACTGAAGCTTTCTTT.

This clone appeared a single time. This chain links TRBV12-3 or TRBV12-4 with TRBJ1-4; D is unclear. The ends were cut back, 3 bases at V and 8 bases at J, with 7 bases in the middle. The CDR3 consists of 12 residues. The CDR3 spells CASSFYPEKLFF. The DNA of the CDR3 is TGTGCCAGCAGTTTCTACCCCGAAAAACTGTTTTTT.

The rearrangement joins TRBV4-2 to TRBJ2-1; D not resolved. Germline values: CDR1 LGHNA, CDR2 YNFKEQ. The V gene lost 0 bases and the J gene lost 2 bases, with 8 bases spanning the gap. CDR3 size: 15 residues. The CDR3, as DNA: TGTGCCAGCAGCCAAGAGTCGGGTACCTACAATGAGCAGTTCTTC. It translates to CASSQESGTYNEQFF.

The chain carries TRBV7-3 and TRBJ1-1; D not certain. CDR3 length equals 14 residues. V was trimmed by 2 bases and J by 2 bases, leaving 9 bases between them. Per the germline V gene, CDR1 is SGHTA and CDR2 is FQGTGA. The CDR3 sequence is CASSLRGANTEAFF. DNA of the CDR3: TGTGCCAGCAGCTTACGAGGTGCTAACACTGAAGCTTTCTTT.

The CDR3: CATSRDRGGFNQPQHF. The DNA for the CDR3 is TGTGCCACCAGCAGAGATCGGGGGGGATTCAATCAGCCCCAGCATTTT. The chain carries TRBV15 and TRBJ1-5, with D perhaps TRBD1 (5 bases). The germline V and J ends were trimmed by 0 bases and 3 bases, with 12 bases remaining between them. CDR1 and CDR2 (germline): LNHNV, YYDKDF (reference sequence). This CDR3 spans 16 amino acids.

V is TRBV6-2 or TRBV6-3 and J is TRBJ2-2; 10 nucleotides align to TRBD1. The CDR3 totals 15 residues. Unmatched junction bases numbered 5, after V lost 4 bases and J lost 6 bases. The germline gives CDR1 MNHEY, CDR2 SVGEGT. The CDR3 coding sequence is TGTGCCAGCAGTTCCCCTGACAGGGGGCCCGGGGAGCTGTTTTTT. Its translation is CASSSPDRGPGELFF.

The genes are TRBV6-5 and TRBJ1-2, with TRBD1 matching over 8 bases. The ends lost 7 bases at V and 8 bases at J; junction bases unmatched: 9. This CDR3 has 13 residues. Germline V CDR1 and CDR2: MNHEY, SVGAGI. The CDR3 is CASTNSGGSGYTF. In nucleotides, the CDR3 is TGTGCCAGCACTAACTCAGGGGGCAGCGGCTACACCTTC.